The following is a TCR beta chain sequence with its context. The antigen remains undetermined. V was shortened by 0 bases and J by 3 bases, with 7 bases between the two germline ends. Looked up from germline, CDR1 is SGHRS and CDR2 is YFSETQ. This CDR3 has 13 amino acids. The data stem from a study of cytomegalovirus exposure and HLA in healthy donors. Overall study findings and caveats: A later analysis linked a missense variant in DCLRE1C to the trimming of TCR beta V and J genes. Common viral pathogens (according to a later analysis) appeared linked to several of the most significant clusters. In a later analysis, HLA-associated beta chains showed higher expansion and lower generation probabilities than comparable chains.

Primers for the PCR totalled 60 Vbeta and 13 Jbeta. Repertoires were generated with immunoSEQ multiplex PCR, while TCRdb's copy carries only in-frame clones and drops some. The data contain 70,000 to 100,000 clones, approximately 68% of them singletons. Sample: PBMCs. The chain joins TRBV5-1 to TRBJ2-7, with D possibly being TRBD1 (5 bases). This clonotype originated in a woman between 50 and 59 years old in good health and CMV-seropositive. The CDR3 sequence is CASSLGQFYEQYF. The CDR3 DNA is TGCGCCAGCAGCTTGGGACAGTTCTACGAGCAGTACTTC. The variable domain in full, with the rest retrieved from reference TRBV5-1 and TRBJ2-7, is KAGVTQTPRYLIKTRGQQVTLSCSPISGHRSVSWYQQTPGQGLQFLFEYFSETQRNKGNFPGRFSGRQFSNSRSEMNVSTLELGDSALYLCASSLGQFYEQYFGPGTRLTVT.